A selection of T cell receptor beta chains follows, all from one sample in a study of blood T cell repertoires in COVID-19. TCRdb keeps only in-frame clones here, not all; method: immunoSEQ multiplex PCR. Here the sample spans approximately 150,000 clones, roughly 86% being singletons. Sequencing used peripheral blood. The receptors were sampled from a woman of 80 years or more with COVID-19, enrolled during active disease. Each CDR3 is given with its conserved first and last residue. Fields, in order: V gene, clone size, J gene, CDR3 protein. Rows give clone size only sometimes, using once, few, many, or a class for an expanded clone.

TRBV29-1	.	TRBJ2-1	CSVPIWVAAHRKQFF
TRBV5-1	.	TRBJ2-7	CASRRTDNSYEQYF
TRBV28	.	TRBJ1-1	CASSTVRGEAFF
TRBV29-1	few	TRBJ2-1	CSPRTGVGQFF
TRBV5-1	.	TRBJ1-6	CASSSGTLDSPLHF
TRBV7-2	.	TRBJ2-2	CASSSRLALTGELFF
TRBV11-2	.	TRBJ2-7	CASSSPGLAGGEQYF
TRBV5-4	.	TRBJ1-1	CASSLATGGARGLGTEAFF
TRBV19	few	TRBJ2-1	CASSLGLATDEQFF
TRBV2	once	TRBJ1-3	CASKTGDGNTIYF
TRBV7-2	.	TRBJ1-1	CASSIRAENTEAFF
TRBV18	many	TRBJ1-1	CASSPAGKNTEAFF
TRBV5-1	.	TRBJ2-1	CATTDRGGDEQFF
TRBV6-5	once	TRBJ2-2	CASTRDRGLPGELFF